The 16 T cell receptor beta chains below were found in one sample sequenced in a study of blood T cell repertoires in COVID-19. TCRdb keeps only in-frame clones here, not all; method: immunoSEQ multiplex PCR. The table includes a few hundred thousand clones, 86% detected once. The sequencing sample was made of peripheral blood. The origin of the receptors is a woman in her 70s with COVID-19, enrolled during active disease.

This clone came up once. This chain uses TRBV10-3 with TRBJ2-5, with 9 bases identical to TRBD1. The CDR3 has 15 amino acids. Germline CDR1 ENHRY, CDR2 SYGVKD. Trimming at V came to 10 bases and at J to 4 bases, leaving 13 bases not matched to a gene. CDR3 in DNA: TGTGCCACCACCCCGAGCCCGGGACAGGGAGAGACCCAGTACTTC. Residues: CATTPSPGQGETQYF.

The V call is TRBV27, the J call TRBJ1-4; 9 nucleotides line up with TRBD1. The V gene end was trimmed by 4 bases and the J gene end by 6 bases; junction bases not matched to a gene: 6. The CDR3 contains 15 residues. CDR1 MNHEY and CDR2 SMNVEV come from the germline V gene (reference sequence). The CDR3 here is CASSSRDRAHEKLFF. The CDR3 bases are TGTGCCAGCAGTTCCCGGGACAGGGCGCATGAAAAACTGTTTTTT.

This rearrangement joins TRBV10-1 to TRBJ2-1, with D possibly being TRBD2 (5 bases). With 0 bases removed from V and 0 bases from J, the gap between germline ends came to 9 bases. Germline values: CDR1 WNHNN, CDR2 SYGVQD (reference sequence). The CDR3 has 16 residues. The CDR3 loop reads CASSESRAGSYNEQFF. In DNA, the CDR3 is TGCGCCAGCAGTGAGTCGCGCGCGGGCTCCTACAATGAGCAGTTCTTC.

The chain couples TRBV6-6 to TRBJ1-2; possibly TRBD1 for D (6 bases). Germline CDR1 reads MNHNY; CDR2 reads SVGAGI (reference sequence). Trimming removed 6 bases at V and 7 bases at J, with 15 bases between. This CDR3 is built from 13 residues. The CDR3 DNA reads as TGTGCCAGCAGGCCCGCAGGGGCAGGTGGCTACACCTTC. It translates to CASRPAGAGGYTF.

The chain combines TRBV6-5 with TRBJ1-1; D not resolved. In germline, CDR1 is MNHEY, CDR2 SVGAGI. V shed 4 bases and J shed 1 base, with 10 bases lying between them. This CDR3 has 14 residues. The CDR3 nucleotides are TGTGCCAGCAGTTCCGTCTACAGGAACACTGAAGCTTTCTTT. As protein: CASSSVYRNTEAFF.

The chain combines TRBV7-3 with TRBJ2-3; 12 bases map to TRBD2. Germline assignment: CDR1 SGHTA and CDR2 FQGTGA. J lost 1 base, V lost 5 bases, and 10 bases had no gene match. This CDR3 contains 18 residues. The CDR3 spells CASSLSSGGAAGTDTQYF. CDR3 DNA: TGTGCCAGCAGCCTGTCTAGCGGGGGGGCCGCTGGCACAGATACGCAGTATTTT.

This clone was counted between two and nine times. V gene TRBV18 combines with J gene TRBJ1-6, with D uncertain. V lost 3 bases to trimming and J lost 6 bases, with 12 bases between them. The CDR3 covers 15 residues. Per germline, CDR1 KGHSH and CDR2 LQKENI. As DNA, the CDR3 is TGTGCCAGCTCACCGATCGGGGATCTTAATTCACCCCTCCACTTT. Residues: CASSPIGDLNSPLHF.

This chain uses TRBV5-4 with TRBJ2-3, with TRBD2 identical over 14 bases. The J segment lost 4 bases and the V segment lost 5 bases, leaving 6 bases of the junction unmatched. The CDR3 has 16 residues. Germline lookup yields CDR1 SGHNT and CDR2 YYREEE (reference sequence). The CDR3 region is CASSIPTSGGADTQYF. The DNA for the CDR3 is TGTGCCAGCAGTATACCGACTAGCGGGGGGGCAGATACGCAGTATTTT.

The V gene is TRBV7-2, the J gene TRBJ2-7, with a weak D call TRBD1 (5 bases). The V gene lost 5 bases and the J gene lost 11 bases, with 28 bases spanning the gap. This CDR3 is 16 amino acids long. Germline V CDR1 and CDR2: SGHTA, FQGNSA. The CDR3 here is CASSPNIGQGRIPKYF. Here the CDR3 DNA reads TGTGCCAGCAGCCCGAACATCGGGCAGGGCCGGATTCCTAAGTACTTC.

The chain joins TRBV18 to TRBJ2-7; TRBD1 matches at 9 bases. J was trimmed by 6 bases and V by 6 bases; bases with no gene match: 9. CDR1 is KGHSH and CDR2 is LQKENI in the germline V gene. This CDR3 region has 14 residues. CDR3: CASSMGQGNSEQYF. The CDR3 region has the DNA TGTGCCAGCTCCATGGGACAGGGAAATTCCGAGCAGTACTTC.

V is TRBV30 and J is TRBJ1-2; 9 bases are shared with TRBD1. Per germline, CDR1 GTSNPN and CDR2 SVGIG (reference sequence). The CDR3 runs 15 residues. Trimming at V came to 4 bases and at J to 4 bases, leaving 10 bases not matched to a gene. The CDR3 here is CAWTRDREPLYGYTF. In DNA, the CDR3 is TGTGCCTGGACCAGGGACAGGGAGCCCCTCTATGGCTACACCTTC.

CDR3 nucleotides: TGTGCCAGCAGGGCGGGGCAGCGTGCCGGGGAGCTGTTTTTT. It encodes CASRAGQRAGELFF. The chain combines TRBV2 with TRBJ2-2, with a weak D call TRBD2 (6 bases). The CDR3 length is 14 residues. Germline values: CDR1 SNHLY, CDR2 FYNNEI. The V gene lost 6 bases and the J gene lost 6 bases, with 14 bases spanning the gap.

V and J are TRBV28 and TRBJ1-2, with a tentative D call TRBD1 (6 bases). The germline V gene has CDR1 MDHEN and CDR2 SYDVKM. The CDR3 length is 14 residues. Trimming shortened V by 2 bases and J by 4 bases, and 11 bases separated the two germline ends. The DNA of the CDR3 is TGTGCCAGCAGTTTAATGGGGGCAGGCTATGGCTACACCTTC. This gives the protein CASSLMGAGYGYTF.

The chain couples TRBV4-3 to TRBJ2-5; possibly TRBD1 for D (6 bases). Germline V gene sequence: CDR1 LGHNA, CDR2 YSLEER. There are 15 residues in the CDR3. Trimming removed 3 bases at V and 3 bases at J, with 14 bases between. The DNA for the CDR3 is TGCGCCAGCAGCCAGCACCGGGACACCAAAGAGACCCAGTACTTC. Protein: CASSQHRDTKETQYF.

The chain couples TRBV10-3 to TRBJ2-3; D is perhaps TRBD1 (5 bases). This CDR3 has 15 residues. Germline CDR1 reads ENHRY; CDR2 reads SYGVKD. The V end was cut by 3 bases, the J end by 2 bases, with 12 bases between. For the CDR3, the DNA is TGTGCCATCAGTGAAAGACAGAACCCCACAGATACGCAGTATTTT. Its translation: CAISERQNPTDTQYF.

The rearrangement uses TRBV7-2 and TRBJ2-7; 11 nucleotides agree with TRBD2. Per germline, CDR1 SGHTA and CDR2 FQGNSA. This CDR3 contains 15 residues. With 5 bases clipped from V and 2 bases from J, the junction kept 5 bases outside the gene matches. Here the CDR3 reads CASSLSSGGAYEQYF. The CDR3 region has the DNA TGTGCCAGCAGCCTTAGTAGCGGGGGGGCCTACGAGCAGTACTTC.